Detailed here is one T cell receptor (beta chain). What it binds is not known. This sample was included in a study of T cell responses to AZD1222 COVID-19 vaccine. Study results and limitations: Recipients of AZD1222 seropositive at baseline numbered only five or six. Spike-specific TCR breadth and depth grew following two AZD1222 doses.

The data were produced by immunoSEQ multiplex PCR, yet TCRdb's version contains in-frame clones alone and is incomplete. The sample has roughly 200,000 clones, approximately 89% seen once; the top ten hold about 1.7%. The receptor's source is an adult who received the AZD1222 COVID-19 vaccine. Sample: peripheral blood, taken 28 days after the second AZD1222 dose.

In nucleotides, the CDR3 is TGTGCCAGCAGTTTCAGCAGGGAGGCTTTCTTT. This translates into CASSFSREAFF. The chain employs TRBV12-3 or TRBV12-4 and TRBJ1-1; possible D gene TRBD1, 5 bases. This CDR3 contains 11 residues. Trimming shortened V by 3 bases and J by 11 bases, and 10 bases separated the two germline ends.